Listed below are T cell receptor beta chains from one sample, sequenced in a study of CD8+ T cells in alopecia areata. Assay used: immunoSEQ multiplex PCR; TCRdb lists only in-frame clones, some missing. The data contain 150,000 to 250,000 clones, 50% to 60% of them seen just once; the ten biggest clones take up 3.3%. The sequencing here drew on CD4+ T cells sorted from blood, taken at week 4, from a patient treated with tofacitinib. Receptor source: a human donor with alopecia areata. The CDR3 runs from the conserved cysteine through the conserved F or W. Each record gives: clone size, D gene, J gene, V gene, CDR3 DNA, CDR3 protein. The D gene is left open where the match is weak. Clone size is stated in some rows and not others, as once, few, many or a class when expanded.

>NA|TRBD1|TRBJ2-7|TRBV29-1
TGCAGCGTAACCGCCCAGGACAGGGGGCAGGCCGAGCAGTACTTC
CSVTAQDRGQAEQYF
>NA|NA|TRBJ2-6|TRBV30
TGTGCCTGGAGTGACGGCTTCTCTGGGGCCAACGTCCTGACTTTC
CAWSDGFSGANVLTF
>few|TRBD1|TRBJ1-5|TRBV19
TGTGCCAGTGGGACAGGGAAGGCCTGGGAAGGCAATCAGCCCCAGCATTTT
CASGTGKAWEGNQPQHF
>NA|TRBD2|TRBJ2-5|TRBV2
TGTGCCAGCAGGAAGACTAGCCTACAAGAGACCCAGTACTTC
CASRKTSLQETQYF
>NA|NA|TRBJ1-2|TRBV5-1
TGCGCCAGCAGCTTGACACAGGGAACCTATGGCTACACCTTC
CASSLTQGTYGYTF
>few|NA|TRBJ2-6|TRBV19
TGTGCCAGTATGGGACGGCTCTCTGGGGCCAACGTCCTGACTTTC
CASMGRLSGANVLTF
>NA|TRBD1|TRBJ2-7|TRBV5-1
TGCGCCAGCAGCGAATCCGGGACAGGGATGACCGAGCAGTACTTC
CASSESGTGMTEQYF
>NA|NA|TRBJ1-5|TRBV30
TGTGCCTGGAGTAGGGATGGAGGCAATCAGCCCCAGCATTTT
CAWSRDGGNQPQHF
>few|NA|TRBJ2-5|TRBV9
TGTGCCAGCAGCCCTACCGGGGGCCCTCAAGAGACCCAGTACTTC
CASSPTGGPQETQYF
>NA|NA|TRBJ2-7|TRBV29-1
TGCAGCGTTGAAACACCGGGCAACAGAAACGAGCAGTACTTC
CSVETPGNRNEQYF
>NA|NA|TRBJ2-7|TRBV18
TGTGCCAGCTCACCGAGCCAAGGGAGCTCCTACGAGCAGTACTTC
CASSPSQGSSYEQYF
>NA|NA|TRBJ2-5|TRBV28
TGTGCCAGCAGTTTGTGGAGAACGGTCCAAGAGACCCAGTACTTC
CASSLWRTVQETQYF
>NA|NA|TRBJ2-7|TRBV30
TGTGCCTGGAGTGTGCACAGGAGACCAGGCCCCTACGAGCAGTACTTC
CAWSVHRRPGPYEQYF
>NA|NA|TRBJ1-2|TRBV4-3
TGCGCCAGCAGCCAAGAAGGGACCGTCAACTATGGCTACACCTTC
CASSQEGTVNYGYTF
>NA|NA|TRBJ1-1|TRBV15
TGTGCCACCAGCAGAGGCGGGGCGATTTTGGCAGCTTTCTTT
CATSRGGAILAAFF
>once|NA|TRBJ1-2|TRBV29-1
TGCAGCGTTCGGGGGGGCGCGGATGGCTACACCTTC
CSVRGGADGYTF
>NA|NA|TRBJ1-2|TRBV30
TGTGCCTGGAGTGTACGGGGAATGCGGGGCTACACCTTC
CAWSVRGMRGYTF
>few|NA|TRBJ2-5|TRBV19
TGTGCCAGTAGTAGCGGGGCCCAAGAGACCCAGTACTTC
CASSSGAQETQYF
>NA|TRBD2|TRBJ2-5|TRBV7-9
TGTGCCAGCAGGGTAACTAGCGGGGGAGAGACCCAGTACTTC
CASRVTSGGETQYF
>NA|NA|TRBJ2-5|TRBV7-2
TGTGCCAGCAGCGTTTCCGGTGGGAAGACCCAGTACTTC
CASSVSGGKTQYF
>NA|NA|TRBJ2-3|TRBV9
TGTGCCAGCGGAGGTCTAAGCACAGATACGCAGTATTTT
CASGGLSTDTQYF
>NA|TRBD1|TRBJ2-7|TRBV10-3
TGTGCCATCAGGGTGGACAGGGATGAGTACTTC
CAIRVDRDEYF
>few|NA|TRBJ2-2|TRBV28
TGTGCCAGCAGTTTACAGGTCGGGGTACGAGGGACCGGGGAGCTGTTTTTT
CASSLQVGVRGTGELFF
>NA|NA|TRBJ1-2|TRBV4-2
TGTGCCAGCAGCCAAGATGGGACTTATGGCTACACCTTC
CASSQDGTYGYTF
>NA|NA|TRBJ2-1|TRBV1
TGCACCAGCCGGGGTATCTTCAACAATGAGCAGTTCTTC
CTSRGIFNNEQFF
>few|NA|TRBJ2-3|TRBV7-2
TGTGCCAGCAGCCAACTTGACCCCAGCACAGATACGCAGTATTTT
CASSQLDPSTDTQYF
>NA|NA|TRBJ2-2|TRBV27
TGTGCCAGCAGTTTAAAGAACACCGGGGAGCTGTTTTTT
CASSLKNTGELFF
>NA|NA|TRBJ1-1|TRBV29-1
TGCAGCGTTGTGGGGCTCATGAACACTGAAGCTTTCTTT
CSVVGLMNTEAFF
>NA|TRBD1|TRBJ2-7|TRBV14
TGTGCCAGCAGCCCCCCCGGACAGGGTCGGGAGCAGTACTTC
CASSPPGQGREQYF
>NA|TRBD1|TRBJ2-2|TRBV30
TGTGCCTGGAGTTACAGGGGGTGGCGCACCGGGGAGCTGTTTTTT
CAWSYRGWRTGELFF
>NA|NA|TRBJ2-1|TRBV9
TGTGCCAGCAGCGTAGCCGACAGCTACAATGAGCAGTTCTTC
CASSVADSYNEQFF
>NA|NA|TRBJ1-3|TRBV29-1
TGCAGCGTATCTCTGACAGGTCAAGGAAACACCATATATTTT
CSVSLTGQGNTIYF
>NA|TRBD2|TRBJ2-5|TRBV5-4
TGTGCCAGCAGCCCCCTGAGAGGCCTAGCGGAAGAGACCCAGTACTTC
CASSPLRGLAEETQYF
>NA|TRBD1|TRBJ2-7|TRBV29-1
TGCAGCGTCACCCTAGGGGACAGGGGGCAATCAGGGCAGTACTTC
CSVTLGDRGQSGQYF
>NA|NA|TRBJ1-6|TRBV28
TGTGCCAGCAGGCGGACGGGGAATAATTCACCCCTCCACTTT
CASRRTGNNSPLHF
>few|TRBD1|TRBJ2-5|TRBV18
TGTGCCAGCTCACGCGCCGGGACAGGGGCCATTACTGAGACCCAGTACTTC
CASSRAGTGAITETQYF
>few|NA|TRBJ2-1|TRBV14
TGTGCCAGCAGCCAAGACAGGGTGAATGAGCAGTTCTTC
CASSQDRVNEQFF
>NA|NA|TRBJ2-2|TRBV29-1
TGCAGCGTGAGCCCGGGGCCCCCCGGGGGGGAGCTGTTTTTT
CSVSPGPPGGELFF
>NA|TRBD1|TRBJ2-4|TRBV19
TGTGCCAGTAGTAGCCGGGACAGGGTCAACATTCAGTACTTC
CASSSRDRVNIQYF
>NA|NA|TRBJ2-7|TRBV29-1
TGCAGCGTTGGCCCCATCGCCGCCTCCTACGAGCAGTACTTC
CSVGPIAASYEQYF